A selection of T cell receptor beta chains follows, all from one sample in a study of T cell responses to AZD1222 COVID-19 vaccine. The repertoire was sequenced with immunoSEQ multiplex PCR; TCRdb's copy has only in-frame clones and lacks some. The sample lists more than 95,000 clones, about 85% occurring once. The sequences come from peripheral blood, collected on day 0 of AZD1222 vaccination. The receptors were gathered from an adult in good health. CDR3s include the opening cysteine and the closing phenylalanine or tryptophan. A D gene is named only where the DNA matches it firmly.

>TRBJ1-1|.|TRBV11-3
CASSPLALLNTEAFF
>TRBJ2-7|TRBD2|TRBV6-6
CASFLAGGYEQYF
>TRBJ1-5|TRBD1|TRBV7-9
CASSSTGERDQPQHF
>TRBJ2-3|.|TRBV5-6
CASSLGRQLLDTQYF
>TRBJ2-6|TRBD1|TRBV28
CASRWTGGFSGANVLTF
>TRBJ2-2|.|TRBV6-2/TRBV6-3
CASSYSLPTGELFF
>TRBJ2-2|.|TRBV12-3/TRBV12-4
CASTKAGELFF
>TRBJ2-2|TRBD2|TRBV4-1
CASIGDSGGPGELFF
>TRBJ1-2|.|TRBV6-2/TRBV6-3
CASSYPDIDGYTF
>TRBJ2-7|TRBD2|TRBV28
CASSHQGASGRYEQYF
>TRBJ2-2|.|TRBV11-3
CASSLVFTGELFF
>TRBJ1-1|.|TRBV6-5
CASTRGTEAFF
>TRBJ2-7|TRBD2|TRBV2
CASYSGRFHEQYF
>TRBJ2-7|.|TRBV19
CASGVDNEQYF
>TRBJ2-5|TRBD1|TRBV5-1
CASSWTGGETQYF
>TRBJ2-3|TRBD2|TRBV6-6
CASRRAGGARDTQYF